This T cell receptor beta chain was captured in a study of preoperative IRX-2 immunotherapy in early breast cancer. This CDR3 contains 13 residues. The trim removed 3 bases at V and 9 bases at J, leaving 3 bases unmatched. CDR1 and CDR2 from the germline V gene are SGHAT and FQNNGV. The protocol was immunoSEQ multiplex PCR, while the TCRdb copy is restricted to in-frame clones and leaves out a portion. The repertoire consists of about 23,000 clones, with about 95% occurring once and the leading ten covering about 17%. Treatment denoted: preoperative locoregional IRX-2 cytokine immunotherapy. The clonotype was recovered from a human donor with breast cancer. The sequencing used tumor tissue, collected after IRX-2 immunotherapy. The V and J genes are TRBV11-2 and TRBJ2-1; the match to TRBD2 covers 9 bases. The CDR3 sequence: CASSFYSGGEQFF. CDR3 nucleotide sequence: TGTGCCAGCAGCTTCTATAGCGGGGGTGAGCAGTTCTTC.